This TCR beta chain was found in a study of cytomegalovirus exposure and HLA in healthy donors. The primer mix had 60 Vbeta and 13 Jbeta primers. Generated by immunoSEQ multiplex PCR, the TCRdb table keeps only in-frame clones and is missing some. The sample shows roughly 140,000 clones, around 80% of them seen only once. Germline V CDR1 and CDR2: MDHEN, SYDVKM. Trimming stripped 2 bases from V and 4 bases from J, with 11 bases between. CDR3 length equals 14 residues. About this clone itself: The antigen is unknown.

General study results and limits: In a later analysis, specific HLA alleles were associated with 16,000 or so TCR beta sequences at a 0.05 false discovery rate.

This TCR was recovered from a female donor in good health and CMV-seronegative. The source material was PBMCs. The genes are TRBV28 and TRBJ1-2; D gene ambiguous. The CDR3 nucleotides read TGTGCCAGCAGTTTACTCTTAAATCGCTATGGCTACACCTTC. It encodes CASSLLLNRYGYTF.